These 5 T cell receptor beta chains were all obtained from the same sample, sequenced in a study of early T cells in non-severe SARS-CoV-2 infection. In TCRdb, the 5' RACE reads were re-called with MiXCR into one record per CDR3 protein. The sample lists almost 85,000 distinct CDR3 sequences; around an eighth were seen once. The sequenced sample consisted of whole blood. These receptors came from an adult who was a healthcare worker with PCR-confirmed SARS-CoV-2 infection or an uninfected control (not recorded which).

The CDR3 sequence is CASIDPTPGLAGGTENEQFF. CDR3 DNA: TGTGCCAGCATCGATCCCACTCCGGGACTAGCGGGGGGGACGGAGAATGAGCAGTTCTTC. The chain combines TRBV6-2 or TRBV6-3 with TRBJ2-1; 16 nucleotides match TRBD2. Per germline, CDR1 MNHEY and CDR2 SVGEGT. The CDR3 loop spans 20 amino acids. The V gene end was trimmed by 7 bases and the J gene end by 7 bases; junction bases not matched to a gene: 19.

This clonotype was detected ten times or more. The chain combines TRBV28 with TRBJ1-1, with no clear D. CDR3 length equals 12 residues. Between the trimmed V and J ends, which lost 3 bases and 1 base, there was a span of 3 bases. Looked up from germline, CDR1 is MDHEN and CDR2 is SYDVKM. In DNA, the CDR3 is TGTGCCAGCAGTTTGGAGAACACTGAAGCTTTCTTT. Residues: CASSLENTEAFF. The variable domain in full, with the rest retrieved from reference TRBV28 and TRBJ1-1, is DVKVTQSSRYLVKRTGEKVFLECVQDMDHENMFWYRQDPGLGLRLIYFSYDVKMKEKGDIPEGYSVSREKKERFSLILESASTNQTSMYLCASSLENTEAFFGQGTRLTVV.

Regarding this clonotype: A much larger clone differs from this one at a single base, so this may be a read error. This chain joins TRBV29-1 and TRBJ2-1; D could derive from TRBD1 or TRBD2 (5 bases each). From germline, CDR1 is SQVTM and CDR2 ANQGSEA. The CDR3 is 14 amino acids. CDR3 protein: CRVAGTSGLHEQFF. CDR3 nucleotide sequence: TGCAGAGTCGCCGGGACCTCAGGTCTTCATGAGCAGTTCTTC.

This clonotype was seen only a few times. This chain links TRBV5-6 with TRBJ2-7, with D possibly being TRBD1 (5 bases). This CDR3 comprises 14 residues. The V and J ends lost 0 bases and 0 bases respectively, with 7 bases between them. Germline V CDR1 and CDR2: SGHDT, YYEEEE. CDR3 in amino acids: CASSLDRSSYEQYF. The CDR3 DNA follows: TGTGCCAGCAGCTTGGACAGGTCCTCCTACGAGCAGTACTTC.

This rearrangement joins TRBV2 to TRBJ2-3; 9 bases match TRBD2. The CDR3 length is 15 residues. The germline V gene encodes CDR1 SNHLY and CDR2 FYNNEI. The V and J ends lost 10 bases and 3 bases, in that order; junction bases with no gene match: 11. The CDR3 sequence: CATLRSGGWTDTQYF. CDR3 bases: TGTGCCACACTCCGTAGCGGGGGCTGGACAGATACGCAGTATTTT.